The 18 T cell receptor beta chains below all came from one sample that was sequenced in a study of T cell responses to AZD1222 COVID-19 vaccine. Clones were read by immunoSEQ multiplex PCR, and TCRdb kept only the in-frame ones, dropping some. The data hold more than 75,000 clones, with more than 85% observed a single time. The sample was peripheral blood, taken on day 0 of AZD1222 vaccination. These TCRs come from an adult in good health.

The chain employs TRBV9 and TRBJ2-1, with 9 bases lining up with TRBD2. The ends lost 4 bases at V and 4 bases at J; junction bases unmatched: 9. This CDR3 contains 16 residues. CDR1 is SGDLS and CDR2 is YYNGEE in the germline V gene. CDR3 residues: CASSPQASGTYNEQFF. Written as DNA, the CDR3 is TGTGCCAGCAGCCCCCAGGCTAGCGGGACTTACAATGAGCAGTTCTTC. The full variable domain, its missing parts supplied by reference TRBV9 and TRBJ2-1, is DSGVTQTPKHLITATGQRVTLRCSPRSGDLSVYWYQQSLDQGLQFLIQYYNGEERAKGNILERFSAQQFPDLHSELNLSSLELGDSALYFCASSPQASGTYNEQFFGPGTRLTVL.

The chain couples TRBV19 to TRBJ2-1; TRBD1 aligns across 7 bases. Germline values: CDR1 LNHDA, CDR2 SQIVND (reference sequence). Losses at the gene ends were 5 bases for V and 7 bases for J; bases not matched to a gene: 14. The CDR3 is 16 residues long. The CDR3 DNA reads as TGTGCCAGTAGTCCGAGACAGGGAGATTCTCCAAATGAGCAGTTCTTC. Residues: CASSPRQGDSPNEQFF.

The J gene is TRBJ2-7, the V gene TRBV28; tentative D call: TRBD1 (6 bases). CDR1 and CDR2 (germline): MDHEN, SYDVKM. The CDR3 runs 16 residues. V was shortened by 5 bases and J by 2 bases, with 19 bases between the two germline ends. The CDR3 here is CASSTPHRQGTYEQYF. The CDR3 bases are TGTGCCAGCAGTACCCCCCACCGCCAGGGGACCTACGAGCAGTACTTC.

V is TRBV20-1 and J is TRBJ1-2; D possibly corresponds to TRBD1 (6 bases). Trimming pared 6 bases from V and 6 bases from J, leaving 11 bases between. CDR3 length: 11 residues. Germline V CDR1 and CDR2: DFQATT, SNEGSKA (reference sequence). CDR3 protein: CSAPGDNGYTF. CDR3 DNA: TGCAGTGCCCCGGGGGACAATGGCTACACCTTC.

CDR3 DNA: TGCGCCAGCAGCCAAGATCCCAAGGCAACTGGAAACACCATATATTTT. This encodes CASSQDPKATGNTIYF. The genes are TRBV4-1 and TRBJ1-3, with unresolved D. Between the trimmed V and J ends, which lost 0 bases and 2 bases, there was a span of 11 bases. CDR1 and CDR2 from the germline V gene are MGHRA and YSYEKL. The CDR3 covers 16 residues.

The J gene is TRBJ1-3, the V gene TRBV5-8; no clear D. In germline, CDR1 is SGHTS, CDR2 YDEGEE. CDR3 length: 13 residues. Trimming pared 0 bases from V and 3 bases from J, leaving 4 bases between. The CDR3 sequence: CASSLVRGNTIYF. The CDR3 nucleotides read TGTGCCAGCAGCTTGGTCCGTGGAAACACCATATATTTT.

The rearrangement joins TRBV13 to TRBJ1-2; perhaps TRBD1 as D (5 bases). The V end lost 1 base, the J end lost 4 bases, and 16 bases lay between the germline ends. The CDR3 extends over 16 amino acids. Per the germline V gene, CDR1 is PRHDT and CDR2 is FYEKMQ (reference sequence). CDR3 region: CASSLVPTDAAYGYTF. CDR3 bases: TGTGCCAGCAGCTTAGTCCCGACAGACGCCGCCTATGGCTACACCTTC.

V and J are TRBV9 and TRBJ2-2, with 7 bases identical to TRBD2. Germline V gene sequence: CDR1 SGDLS, CDR2 YYNGEE. The CDR3 is 16 amino acids. V shed 3 bases, J shed 1 base, and the junction held 6 bases outside the gene matches. CDR3 in amino acids: CASSAATSLNTGELFF. In nucleotides, the CDR3 is TGTGCCAGCAGCGCCGCGACTAGCTTGAACACCGGGGAGCTGTTTTTT.

The chain uses TRBV7-2 and TRBJ2-3; the D gene is possibly TRBD1 (5 bases). Germline CDR1 SGHTA, CDR2 FQGNSA. The CDR3 is 17 amino acids. Trimming left V 5 bases short and J 6 bases short, with 24 bases between. The CDR3: CASSRRPVPTASDTQYF. CDR3 nucleotides: TGTGCCAGCAGCCGCCGGCCTGTTCCGACAGCTTCGGATACGCAGTATTTT.

The chain carries TRBV20-1 and TRBJ1-6; the D is unclear. This CDR3 spans 14 amino acids. CDR1 is DFQATT and CDR2 is SNEGSKA in the germline V gene (reference sequence). Deletions cut 3 bases from V and 5 bases from J, with 11 bases between. The chain's CDR3 is CSASGRSDNSPLHF. CDR3 coding DNA: TGCAGTGCTAGTGGGAGGAGCGATAATTCACCCCTCCACTTT.

V gene TRBV5-4 combines with J gene TRBJ2-3; TRBD2 matches 9 bases. This CDR3 contains 15 residues. The germline V gene has CDR1 SGHNT and CDR2 YYREEE (reference sequence). Trimming at V came to 0 bases and at J to 6 bases, leaving 5 bases not matched to a gene. This CDR3 reads CASSLGAGGEDTQYF. The CDR3, as DNA: TGTGCCAGCAGCTTGGGAGCGGGAGGCGAGGATACGCAGTATTTT. Full variable domain (rest looked up from reference TRBV5-4 and TRBJ2-3): ETGVTQSPTHLIKTRGQQVTLRCSSQSGHNTVSWYQQALGQGPQFIFQYYREEENGRGNFPPRFSGLQFPNYSSELNVNALELDDSALYLCASSLGAGGEDTQYFGPGTRLTVL.

The V gene is TRBV11-3, the J gene TRBJ2-3; no firm D call. Germline CDR1 reads SGHNT; CDR2 reads YENEEA. V lost 1 base to trimming and J lost 4 bases, with 6 bases between them. The CDR3 is 13 residues long. CDR3 sequence: CASSLAQSDTQYF. The CDR3 DNA reads as TGTGCCAGCAGCTTAGCCCAGTCAGATACGCAGTATTTT.

The chain is built from TRBV5-4 and TRBJ1-1; 10 nucleotides align to TRBD1. This CDR3 is 14 amino acids long. CDR1 and CDR2 from the germline V gene are SGHNT and YYREEE (reference sequence). The J segment lost 4 bases and the V segment lost 4 bases, leaving 4 bases of the junction unmatched. The CDR3 region has the DNA TGTGCCAGCAGCCCCAGGGACAGGGGCACTGAAGCTTTCTTT. Translated, it gives CASSPRDRGTEAFF.

This sequence joins TRBV10-3 and TRBJ1-2; D is unclear. Germline V gene sequence: CDR1 ENHRY, CDR2 SYGVKD. Trimming removed 8 bases at V and 8 bases at J, with 12 bases between. CDR3 length equals 11 residues. The CDR3 loop reads CAIPRTGGYTF. CDR3 DNA sequence: TGTGCCATCCCCCGGACGGGCGGCTACACCTTC.

The chain recombines TRBV16 with TRBJ1-5; D gene uncertain. The germline V gene encodes CDR1 KGHSY and CDR2 FQNENV. The CDR3 sequence is 13 residues long. Trimming took off 2 bases at V and 4 bases at J, with 6 bases between the two ends. The CDR3 DNA follows: TGTGCCAGCAGCCAACTAAGTAATCAGCCCCAGCATTTT. It codes for CASSQLSNQPQHF.

The rearrangement uses TRBV29-1 and TRBJ2-2; the D gene could be TRBD1 or TRBD2 (7 bases each). CDR1 is SQVTM, CDR2 ANQGSEA, per germline. The CDR3 spans 16 residues. Trimming stripped 3 bases from V and 6 bases from J, with 20 bases between. The CDR3 region has the DNA TGCAGCGTTGATTCGGGGAGGGGGCGAGTAGCCGGGGAGCTGTTTTTT. Its protein is CSVDSGRGRVAGELFF.

Note on this clone: Different DNA sequences within this sample yield the same CDR3. The genes are TRBV11-3 and TRBJ2-1; a weak D match, TRBD1 (5 bases). The germline V gene has CDR1 SGHNT and CDR2 YENEEA. CDR3 length equals 14 residues. Trimming took off 2 bases at V and 1 base at J, with 6 bases between the two ends. CDR3 amino acids: CASSLSGSYNEQFF. DNA for the CDR3: TGTGCCAGCAGCTTATCAGGGTCCTACAATGAGCAGTTCTTC.

The chain has TRBV27 and TRBJ1-2; 7 bases map to TRBD1. Germline-derived CDR1 and CDR2 are MNHEY and SMNVEV (reference sequence). The CDR3 contains 14 residues. Trimming at V came to 6 bases and at J to 4 bases, leaving 8 bases not matched to a gene. CDR3 protein: CASSALGTAYGYTF. In DNA form, the CDR3 reads TGTGCCAGCAGCGCGCTGGGGACAGCCTATGGCTACACCTTC.